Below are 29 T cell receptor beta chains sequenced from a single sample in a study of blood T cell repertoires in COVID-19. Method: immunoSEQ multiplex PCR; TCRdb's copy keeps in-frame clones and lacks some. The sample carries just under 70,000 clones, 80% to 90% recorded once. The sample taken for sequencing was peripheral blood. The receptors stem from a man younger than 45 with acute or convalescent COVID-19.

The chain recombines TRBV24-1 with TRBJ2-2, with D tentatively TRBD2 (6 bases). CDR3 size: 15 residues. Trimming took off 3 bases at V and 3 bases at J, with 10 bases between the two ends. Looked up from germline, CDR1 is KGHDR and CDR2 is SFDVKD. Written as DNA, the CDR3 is TGTGCCACCAGTGATAGAGGGGAGGACACCGGGGAGCTGTTTTTT. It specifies CATSDRGEDTGELFF.

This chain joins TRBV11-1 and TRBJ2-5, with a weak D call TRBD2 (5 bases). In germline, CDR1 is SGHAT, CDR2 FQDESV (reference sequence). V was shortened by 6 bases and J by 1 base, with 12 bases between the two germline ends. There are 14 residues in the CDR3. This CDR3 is CASRPTGTQETQYF. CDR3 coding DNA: TGTGCCAGCAGGCCTACGGGAACCCAAGAGACCCAGTACTTC. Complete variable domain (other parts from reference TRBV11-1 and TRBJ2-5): EAEVAQSPRYKITEKSQAVAFWCDPISGHATLYWYRQILGQGPELLVQFQDESVVDDSQLPKDRFSAERLKGVDSTLKIQPAELGDSAMYLCASRPTGTQETQYFGPGTRLLVL.

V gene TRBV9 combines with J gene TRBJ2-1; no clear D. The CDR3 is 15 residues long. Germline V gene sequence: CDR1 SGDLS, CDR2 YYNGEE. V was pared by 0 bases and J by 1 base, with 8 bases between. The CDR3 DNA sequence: TGTGCCAGCAGCGTAGGGCCAGTTTCCTACAATGAGCAGTTCTTC. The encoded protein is CASSVGPVSYNEQFF.

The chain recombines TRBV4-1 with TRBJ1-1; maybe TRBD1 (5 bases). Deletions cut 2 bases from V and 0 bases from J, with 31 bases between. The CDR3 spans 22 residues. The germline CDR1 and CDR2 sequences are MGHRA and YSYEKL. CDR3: CASSQRSSGQGLGRGMNTEAFF. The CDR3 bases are TGCGCCAGCAGCCAAAGGTCCTCCGGTCAGGGACTCGGAAGGGGAATGAACACTGAAGCTTTCTTT.

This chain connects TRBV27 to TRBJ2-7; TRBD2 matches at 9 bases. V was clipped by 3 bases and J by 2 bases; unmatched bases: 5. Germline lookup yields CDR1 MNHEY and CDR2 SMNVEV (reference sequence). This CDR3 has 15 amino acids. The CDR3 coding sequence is TGTGCCAGCAGTTTTTTTGCGGGAGGGCCCTACGAGCAGTACTTC. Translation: CASSFFAGGPYEQYF.

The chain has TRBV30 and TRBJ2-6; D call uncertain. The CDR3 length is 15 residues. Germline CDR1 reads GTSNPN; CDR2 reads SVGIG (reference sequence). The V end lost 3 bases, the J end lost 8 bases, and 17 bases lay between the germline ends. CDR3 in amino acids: CAWSLGGGHTNVLTF. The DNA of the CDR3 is TGTGCCTGGAGCCTCGGTGGTGGGCACACCAACGTCCTGACTTTC.

CDR3 DNA: TGTGCCAGCAGCCAAGTAGGGGGCGAAAACACCATATATTTT. Translated: CASSQVGGENTIYF. This chain links TRBV14 with TRBJ1-3, with 7 bases fitting TRBD1. In germline, CDR1 is SGHDN, CDR2 FVKESK. J was trimmed by 6 bases and V by 1 base; bases with no gene match: 3. This CDR3 region has 14 residues.

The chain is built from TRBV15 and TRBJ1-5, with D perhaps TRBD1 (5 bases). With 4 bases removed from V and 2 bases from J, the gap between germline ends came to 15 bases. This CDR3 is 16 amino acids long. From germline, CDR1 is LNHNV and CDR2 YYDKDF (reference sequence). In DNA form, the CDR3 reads TGTGCCACCAGCAACGGCAGGGTAATTGGCAATCAGCCCCAGCATTTT. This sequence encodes CATSNGRVIGNQPQHF.

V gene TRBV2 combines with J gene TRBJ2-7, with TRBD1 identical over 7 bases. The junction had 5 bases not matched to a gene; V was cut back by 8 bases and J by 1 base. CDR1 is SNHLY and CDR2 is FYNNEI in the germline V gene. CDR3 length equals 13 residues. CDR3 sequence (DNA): TGTGCCAGCTACGGGACAGTATCCTACGAGCAGTACTTC. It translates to CASYGTVSYEQYF.

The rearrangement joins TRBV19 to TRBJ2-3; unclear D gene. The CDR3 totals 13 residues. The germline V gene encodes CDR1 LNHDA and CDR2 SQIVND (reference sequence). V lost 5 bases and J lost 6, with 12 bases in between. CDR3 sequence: CASSQRRKDTQYF. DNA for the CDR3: TGTGCCAGTAGTCAACGGCGGAAGGATACGCAGTATTTT.

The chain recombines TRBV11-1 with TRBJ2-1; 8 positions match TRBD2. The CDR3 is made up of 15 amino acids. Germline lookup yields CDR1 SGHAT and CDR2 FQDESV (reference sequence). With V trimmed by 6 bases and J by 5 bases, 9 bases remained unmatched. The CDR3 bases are TGTGCCAGCAGTCAAACTAGCGGAACACACAATGAGCAGTTCTTC. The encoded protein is CASSQTSGTHNEQFF.

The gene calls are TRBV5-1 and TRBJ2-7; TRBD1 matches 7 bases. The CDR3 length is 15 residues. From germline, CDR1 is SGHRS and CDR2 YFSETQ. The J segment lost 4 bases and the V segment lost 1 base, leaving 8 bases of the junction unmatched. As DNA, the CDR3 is TGCGCCAGCAGCTTGTATTACGGGACAGCTTACGAGCAGTACTTC. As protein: CASSLYYGTAYEQYF.

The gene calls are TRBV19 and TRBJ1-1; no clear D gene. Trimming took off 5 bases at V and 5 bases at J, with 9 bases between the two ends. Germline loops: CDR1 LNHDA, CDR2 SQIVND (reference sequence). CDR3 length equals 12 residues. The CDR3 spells CASSYGGTEAFF. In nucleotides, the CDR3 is TGTGCCAGTAGTTACGGAGGGACTGAAGCTTTCTTT. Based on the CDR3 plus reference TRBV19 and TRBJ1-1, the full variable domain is DGGITQSPKYLFRKEGQNVTLSCEQNLNHDAMYWYRQDPGQGLRLIYYSQIVNDFQKGDIAEGYSVSREKKESFPLTVTSAQKNPTAFYLCASSYGGTEAFFGQGTRLTVV.

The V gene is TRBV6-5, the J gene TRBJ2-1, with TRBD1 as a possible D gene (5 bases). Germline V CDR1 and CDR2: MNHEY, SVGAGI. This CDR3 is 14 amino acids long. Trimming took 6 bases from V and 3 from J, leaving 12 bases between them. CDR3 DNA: TGTGCCAGCAGACAGGACGGAGTCTACAATGAGCAGTTCTTC. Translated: CASRQDGVYNEQFF.

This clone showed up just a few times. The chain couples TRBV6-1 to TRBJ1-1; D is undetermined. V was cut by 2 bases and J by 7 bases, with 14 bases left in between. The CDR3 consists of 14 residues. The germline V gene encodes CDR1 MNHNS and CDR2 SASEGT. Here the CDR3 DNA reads TGTGCCAGCAGTGAAACCTTCGGACGGGGTGAAGCTTTCTTT. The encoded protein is CASSETFGRGEAFF.

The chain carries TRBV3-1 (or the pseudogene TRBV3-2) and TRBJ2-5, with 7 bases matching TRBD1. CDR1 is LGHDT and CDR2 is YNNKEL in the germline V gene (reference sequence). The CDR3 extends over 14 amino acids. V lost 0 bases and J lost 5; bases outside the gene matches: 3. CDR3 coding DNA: TGTGCCAGCAGCCAAGATCCGACAGGGGAGACCCAGTACTTC. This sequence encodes CASSQDPTGETQYF.

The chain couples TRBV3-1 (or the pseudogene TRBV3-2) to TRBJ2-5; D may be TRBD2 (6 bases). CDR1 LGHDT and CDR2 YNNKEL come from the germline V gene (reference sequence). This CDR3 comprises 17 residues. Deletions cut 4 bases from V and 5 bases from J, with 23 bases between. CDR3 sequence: CASSLGLLALSSETQYF. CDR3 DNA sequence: TGTGCCAGCAGCCTAGGATTACTAGCCCTCTCATCCGAGACCCAGTACTTC.

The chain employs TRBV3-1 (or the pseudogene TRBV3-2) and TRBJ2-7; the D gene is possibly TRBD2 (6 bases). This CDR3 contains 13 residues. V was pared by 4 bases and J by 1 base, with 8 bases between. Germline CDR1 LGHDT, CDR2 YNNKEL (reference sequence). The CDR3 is CASSRGESYEQYF. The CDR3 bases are TGTGCCAGCAGCCGGGGGGAGTCCTACGAGCAGTACTTC.

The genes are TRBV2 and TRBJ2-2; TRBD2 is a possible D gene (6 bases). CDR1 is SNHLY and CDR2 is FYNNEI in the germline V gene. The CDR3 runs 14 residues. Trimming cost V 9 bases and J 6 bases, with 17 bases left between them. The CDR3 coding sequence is TGTGCCAGTGGGGGGACCGCGCTGTCCGGGGAGCTGTTTTTT. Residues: CASGGTALSGELFF.

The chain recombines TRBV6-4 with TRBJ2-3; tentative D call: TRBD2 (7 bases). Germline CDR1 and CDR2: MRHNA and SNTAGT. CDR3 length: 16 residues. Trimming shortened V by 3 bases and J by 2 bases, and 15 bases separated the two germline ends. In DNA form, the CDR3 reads TGTGCCAGCAGTGATTCAAGCGGGACATTCACAGATACGCAGTATTTT. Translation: CASSDSSGTFTDTQYF.

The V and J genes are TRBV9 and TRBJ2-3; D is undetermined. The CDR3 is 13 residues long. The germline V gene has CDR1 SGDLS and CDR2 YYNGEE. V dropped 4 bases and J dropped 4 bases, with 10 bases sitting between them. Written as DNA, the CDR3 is TGTGCCAGCAGCCCTAGAAGTGCAGATACGCAGTATTTT. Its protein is CASSPRSADTQYF.

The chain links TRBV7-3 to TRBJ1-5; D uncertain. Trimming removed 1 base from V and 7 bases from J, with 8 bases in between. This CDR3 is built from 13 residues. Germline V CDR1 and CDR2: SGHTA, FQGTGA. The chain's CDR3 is CASSLSFGQPQHF. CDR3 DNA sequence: TGTGCCAGCAGCTTAAGTTTCGGGCAGCCCCAGCATTTT. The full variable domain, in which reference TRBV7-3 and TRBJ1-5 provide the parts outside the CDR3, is GAGVSQTPSNKVTEKGKYVELRCDPISGHTALYWYRQSLGQGPEFLIYFQGTGAADDSGLPNDRFFAVRPEGSVSTLKIQRTERGDSAVYLCASSLSFGQPQHFGDGTRLSIL.

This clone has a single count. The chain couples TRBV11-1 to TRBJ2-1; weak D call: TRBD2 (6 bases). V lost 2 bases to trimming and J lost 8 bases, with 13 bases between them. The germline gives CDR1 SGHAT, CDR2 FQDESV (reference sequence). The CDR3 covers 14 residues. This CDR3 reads CASSLTGEGYEQFF. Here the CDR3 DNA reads TGTGCCAGCAGCTTAACGGGAGAGGGGTATGAGCAGTTCTTC.

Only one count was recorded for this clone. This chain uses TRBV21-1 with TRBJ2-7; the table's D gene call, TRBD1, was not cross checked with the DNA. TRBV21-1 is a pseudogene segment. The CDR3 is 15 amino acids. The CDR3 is CASTPSRDRDYEQYF. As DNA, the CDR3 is TGTGCCAGCACCCCTTCGAGGGACAGGGACTACGAGCAGTACTTC.

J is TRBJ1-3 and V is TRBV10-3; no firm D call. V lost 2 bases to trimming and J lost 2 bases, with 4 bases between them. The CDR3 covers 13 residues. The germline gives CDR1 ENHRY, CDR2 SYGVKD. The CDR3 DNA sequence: TGTGCCATCAGTGAGCCCACTGGAAACACCATATATTTT. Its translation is CAISEPTGNTIYF.

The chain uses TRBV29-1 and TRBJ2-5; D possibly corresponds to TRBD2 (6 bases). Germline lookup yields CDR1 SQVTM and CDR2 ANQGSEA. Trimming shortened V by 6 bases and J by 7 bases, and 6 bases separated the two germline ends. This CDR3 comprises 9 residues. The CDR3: CSVGGTQYF. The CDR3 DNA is TGCAGCGTGGGGGGGACCCAGTACTTC. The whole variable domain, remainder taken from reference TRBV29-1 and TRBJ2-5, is SAVISQKPSRDICQRGTSLTIQCQVDSQVTMMFWYRQQPGQSLTLIATANQGSEATYESGFVIDKFPISRPNLTFSTLTVSNMSPEDSSIYLCSVGGTQYFGPGTRLLVL.

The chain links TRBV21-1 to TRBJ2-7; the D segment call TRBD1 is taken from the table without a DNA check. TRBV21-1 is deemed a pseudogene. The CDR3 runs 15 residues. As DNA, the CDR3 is TGTGCCAGAAACCACAGGGACAGGGTTATCTACGAGCAGTACTTC. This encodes CARNHRDRVIYEQYF.

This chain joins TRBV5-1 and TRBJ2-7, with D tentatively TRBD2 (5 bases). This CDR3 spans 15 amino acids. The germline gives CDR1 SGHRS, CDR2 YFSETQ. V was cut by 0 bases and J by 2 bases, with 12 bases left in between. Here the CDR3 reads CASSLGSPGAYEQYF. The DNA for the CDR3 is TGCGCCAGCAGCTTGGGCTCGCCCGGGGCCTACGAGCAGTACTTC.

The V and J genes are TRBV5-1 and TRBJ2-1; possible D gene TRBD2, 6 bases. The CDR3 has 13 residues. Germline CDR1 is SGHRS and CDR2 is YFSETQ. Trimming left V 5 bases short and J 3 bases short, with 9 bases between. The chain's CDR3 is CASRRDDYNEQFF. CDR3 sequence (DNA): TGCGCCAGCAGGCGGGACGACTACAATGAGCAGTTCTTC.